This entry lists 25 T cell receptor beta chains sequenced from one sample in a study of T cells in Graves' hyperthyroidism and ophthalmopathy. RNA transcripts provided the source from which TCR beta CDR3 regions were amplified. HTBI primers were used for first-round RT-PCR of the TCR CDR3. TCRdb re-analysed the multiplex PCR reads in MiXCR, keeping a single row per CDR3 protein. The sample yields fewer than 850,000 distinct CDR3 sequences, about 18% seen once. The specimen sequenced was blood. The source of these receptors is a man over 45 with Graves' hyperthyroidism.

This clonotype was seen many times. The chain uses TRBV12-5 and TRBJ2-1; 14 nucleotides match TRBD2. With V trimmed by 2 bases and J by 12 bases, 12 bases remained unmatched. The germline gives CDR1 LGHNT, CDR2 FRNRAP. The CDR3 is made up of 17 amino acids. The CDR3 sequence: CASGLMPGLAGVVRQFF. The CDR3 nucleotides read TGTGCTAGTGGTTTGATGCCGGGACTAGCGGGAGTAGTGAGGCAGTTCTTC.

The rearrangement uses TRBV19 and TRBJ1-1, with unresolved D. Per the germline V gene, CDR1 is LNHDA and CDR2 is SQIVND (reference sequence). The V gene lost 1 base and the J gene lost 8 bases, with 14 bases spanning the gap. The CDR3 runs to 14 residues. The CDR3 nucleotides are TGTGCCAGTAGTATAGTCGGCAGAAAAAAGGAAGCTTTCTTT. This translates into CASSIVGRKKEAFF. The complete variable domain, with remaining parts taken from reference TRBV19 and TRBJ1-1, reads DGGITQSPKYLFRKEGQNVTLSCEQNLNHDAMYWYRQDPGQGLRLIYYSQIVNDFQKGDIAEGYSVSREKKESFPLTVTSAQKNPTAFYLCASSIVGRKKEAFFGQGTRLTVV.

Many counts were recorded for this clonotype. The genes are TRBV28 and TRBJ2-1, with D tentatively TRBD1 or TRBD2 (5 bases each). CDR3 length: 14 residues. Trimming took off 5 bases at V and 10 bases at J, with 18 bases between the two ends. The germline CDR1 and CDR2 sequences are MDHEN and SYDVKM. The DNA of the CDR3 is TGTGCCAGCAGTGGCGGTAAGGCATGGGGGGAGCAGTTCTTC. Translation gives CASSGGKAWGEQFF.

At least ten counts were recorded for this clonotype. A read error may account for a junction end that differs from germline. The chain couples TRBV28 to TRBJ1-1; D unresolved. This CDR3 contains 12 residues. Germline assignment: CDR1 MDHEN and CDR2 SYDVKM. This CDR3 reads CATSFQNTEAFF. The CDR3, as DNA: TGTGCCACCAGTTTCCAAAACACTGAAGCTTTCTTT.

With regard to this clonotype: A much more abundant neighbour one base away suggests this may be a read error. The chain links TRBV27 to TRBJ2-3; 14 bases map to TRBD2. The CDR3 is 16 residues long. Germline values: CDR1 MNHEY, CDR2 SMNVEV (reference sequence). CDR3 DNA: TGTACCAGCAGCCAGACTAGCGGGAGGGCAGGAGATACGCAGTATTTT. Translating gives CTSSQTSGRAGDTQYF.

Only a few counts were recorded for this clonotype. Here the CDR3 reads CASSIDWVADSSYNEQFF. The CDR3 coding sequence is TGTGCCAGTAGTATAGATTGGGTAGCTGATAGCTCCTACAATGAGCAGTTCTTC. The chain joins TRBV19 to TRBJ2-1, with D uncertain. With 0 bases removed from V and 0 bases from J, the gap between germline ends came to 15 bases. This CDR3 contains 18 residues. Looked up from germline, CDR1 is LNHDA and CDR2 is SQIVND (reference sequence).

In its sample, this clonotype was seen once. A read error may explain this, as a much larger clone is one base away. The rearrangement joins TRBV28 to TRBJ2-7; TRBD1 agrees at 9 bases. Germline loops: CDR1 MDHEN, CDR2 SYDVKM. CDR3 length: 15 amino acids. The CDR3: CAGSNWGQGSYEQYF. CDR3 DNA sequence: TGTGCCGGCAGCAACTGGGGACAGGGCTCCTACGAGCAGTACTTC.

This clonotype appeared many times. CDR3: CASSLRGTAFNQPQHF. The DNA of the CDR3 is TGTGCCAGCAGTTTAAGAGGGACAGCATTCAATCAGCCCCAGCATTTT. This chain connects TRBV12-3 or TRBV12-4 to TRBJ1-5, with 7 bases that match TRBD1. The CDR3 runs to 16 residues. Losses at the gene ends were 2 bases for V and 3 bases for J; bases not matched to a gene: 7.

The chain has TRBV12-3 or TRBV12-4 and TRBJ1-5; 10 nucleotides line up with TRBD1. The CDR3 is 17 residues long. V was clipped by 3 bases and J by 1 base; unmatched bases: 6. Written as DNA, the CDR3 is TGTGCCAGCAGTTTCGGGACAGGGGAGTGGAGCAATCAGCCCCAGCATTTT. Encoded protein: CASSFGTGEWSNQPQHF.

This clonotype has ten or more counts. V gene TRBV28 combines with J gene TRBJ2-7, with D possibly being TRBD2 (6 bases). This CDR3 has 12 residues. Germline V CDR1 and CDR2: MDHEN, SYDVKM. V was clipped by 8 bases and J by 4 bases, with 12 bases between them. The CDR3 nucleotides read TGTGCCAGCGGGCGGGGCGGGTACGAGCAGTACTTC. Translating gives CASGRGGYEQYF.

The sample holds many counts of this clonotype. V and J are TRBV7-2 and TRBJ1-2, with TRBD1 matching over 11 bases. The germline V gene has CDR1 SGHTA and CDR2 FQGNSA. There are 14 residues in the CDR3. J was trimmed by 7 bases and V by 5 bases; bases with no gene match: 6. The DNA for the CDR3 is TGTGCCAGCAGCCCGCCCGGGACAGGGGGTGGCTACACCTTC. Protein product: CASSPPGTGGGYTF.

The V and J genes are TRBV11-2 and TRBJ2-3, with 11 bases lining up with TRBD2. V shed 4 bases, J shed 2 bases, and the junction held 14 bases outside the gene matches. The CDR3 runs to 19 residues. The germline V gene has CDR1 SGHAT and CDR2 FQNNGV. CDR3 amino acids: CASSSGNLAGGGTTDTQYF. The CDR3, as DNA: TGTGCCAGCAGCTCCGGCAACTTAGCGGGAGGGGGAACCACAGATACGCAGTATTTT.

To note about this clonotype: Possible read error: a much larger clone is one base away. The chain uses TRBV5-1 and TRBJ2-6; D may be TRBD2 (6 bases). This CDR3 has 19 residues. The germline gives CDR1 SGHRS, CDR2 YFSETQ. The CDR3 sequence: CASSLGSPGVVSGANVPTF. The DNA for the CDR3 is TGCGCCAGCAGCTTGGGGTCCCCGGGGGTAGTTTCTGGGGCCAACGTCCCGACTTTC.

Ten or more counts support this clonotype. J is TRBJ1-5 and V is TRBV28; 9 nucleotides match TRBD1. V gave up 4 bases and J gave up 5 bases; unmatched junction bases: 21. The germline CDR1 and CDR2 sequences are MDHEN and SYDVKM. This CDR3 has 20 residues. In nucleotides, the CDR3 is TGTGCCAGCAGTTCCTCGGGCTCCGGGACAGGGTTCGGTATGGATCAGCCCCAGCATTTT. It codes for CASSSSGSGTGFGMDQPQHF.

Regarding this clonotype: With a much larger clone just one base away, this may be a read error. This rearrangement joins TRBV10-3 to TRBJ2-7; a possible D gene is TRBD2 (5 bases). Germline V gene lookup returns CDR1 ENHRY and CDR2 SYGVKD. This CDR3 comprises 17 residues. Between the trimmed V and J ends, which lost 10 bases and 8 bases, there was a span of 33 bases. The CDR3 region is CASIYRHGLSLIDKQYF. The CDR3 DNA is TGTGCCAGCATCTACCGTCACGGACTCTCCCTTATCGACAAGCAGTACTTC.

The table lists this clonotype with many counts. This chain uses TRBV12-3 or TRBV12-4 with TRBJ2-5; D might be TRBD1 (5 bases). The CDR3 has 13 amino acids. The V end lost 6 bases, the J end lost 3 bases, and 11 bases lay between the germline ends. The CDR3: CASSYGQKETQYF. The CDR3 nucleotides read TGTGCCAGCAGCTACGGACAAAAAGAGACCCAGTACTTC.

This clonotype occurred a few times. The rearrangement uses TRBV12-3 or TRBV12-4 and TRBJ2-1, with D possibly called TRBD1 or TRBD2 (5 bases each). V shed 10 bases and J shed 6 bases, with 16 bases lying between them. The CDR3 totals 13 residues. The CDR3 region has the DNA TGTGCCACCCTTGGGGACGGACGCAATGAGCAGTTCTTC. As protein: CATLGDGRNEQFF.

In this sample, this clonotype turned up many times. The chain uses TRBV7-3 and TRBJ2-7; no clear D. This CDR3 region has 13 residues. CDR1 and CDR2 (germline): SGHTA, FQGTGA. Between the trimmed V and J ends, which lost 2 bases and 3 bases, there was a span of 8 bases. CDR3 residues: CASSLYAYYEQYF. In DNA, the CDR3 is TGTGCCAGCAGCTTATATGCTTACTACGAGCAGTACTTC.

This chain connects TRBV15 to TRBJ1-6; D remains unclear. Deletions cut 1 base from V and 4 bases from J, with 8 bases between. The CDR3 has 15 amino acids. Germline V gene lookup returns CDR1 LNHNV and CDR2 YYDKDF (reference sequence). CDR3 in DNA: TGTGCCACCAGCAGAGTTCACAGTTATAATTCACCCCTCCACTTT. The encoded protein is CATSRVHSYNSPLHF.

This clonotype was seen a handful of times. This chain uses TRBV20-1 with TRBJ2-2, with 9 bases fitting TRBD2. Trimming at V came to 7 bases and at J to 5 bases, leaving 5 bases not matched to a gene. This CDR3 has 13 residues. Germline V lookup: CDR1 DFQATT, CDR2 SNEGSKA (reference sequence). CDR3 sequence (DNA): TGCAGTGTTCCGGCGGGAGGGACCGGGGAGCTGTTTTTT. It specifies CSVPAGGTGELFF.

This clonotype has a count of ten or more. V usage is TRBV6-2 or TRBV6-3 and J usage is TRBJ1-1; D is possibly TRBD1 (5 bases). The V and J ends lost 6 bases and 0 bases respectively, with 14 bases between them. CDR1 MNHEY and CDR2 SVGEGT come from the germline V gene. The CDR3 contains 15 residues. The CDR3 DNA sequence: TGTGCCAGCAGCACCGGGGGAGCATTGAACACTGAAGCTTTCTTT. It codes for CASSTGGALNTEAFF.

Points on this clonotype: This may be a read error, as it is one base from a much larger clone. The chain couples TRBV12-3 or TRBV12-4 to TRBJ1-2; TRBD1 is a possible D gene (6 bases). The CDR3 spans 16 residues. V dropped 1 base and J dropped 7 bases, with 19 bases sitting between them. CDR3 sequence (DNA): TGTGCCAGCAGTTTAGGGGGGGCGACAGGAGGGGGTGGCTACACCTTC. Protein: CASSLGGATGGGGYTF.

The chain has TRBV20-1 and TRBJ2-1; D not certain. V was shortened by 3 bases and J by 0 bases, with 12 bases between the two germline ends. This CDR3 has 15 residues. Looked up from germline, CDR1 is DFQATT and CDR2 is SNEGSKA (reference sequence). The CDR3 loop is CSASLSRFSYNEQFF. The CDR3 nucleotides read TGCAGTGCTAGCCTTTCTAGATTCTCCTACAATGAGCAGTTCTTC.

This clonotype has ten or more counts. The CDR3 coding sequence is TGTGCCAGCAGTTACCTGGGGACTAGCGGAGGGACGAACACCGGGGAGCTGTTTTTT. The encoded protein is CASSYLGTSGGTNTGELFF. The rearrangement joins TRBV6-1 to TRBJ2-2; 11 bases align to TRBD2. This CDR3 region has 19 residues. Germline CDR1 reads MNHNS; CDR2 reads SASEGT. V dropped 5 bases and J dropped 0; count of bases not matched to a gene: 11.

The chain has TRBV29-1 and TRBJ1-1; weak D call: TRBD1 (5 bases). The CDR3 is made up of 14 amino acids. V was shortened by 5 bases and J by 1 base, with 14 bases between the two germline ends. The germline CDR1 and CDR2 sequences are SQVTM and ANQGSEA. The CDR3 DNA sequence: TGCAGCGTTTTCTTGACAGCAACGAACACTGAAGCTTTCTTT. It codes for CSVFLTATNTEAFF.